Listed below are T cell receptor beta chains from one sample, sequenced in a study of type 1 and type 2 diabetes patients. Using its own MiXCR run on the multiplex PCR reads, TCRdb lists one record per CDR3 protein. The sample includes about 290,000 distinct CDR3 sequences, more than 40% of them seen just once. Input material: peripheral blood mononuclear cells (PBMCs). These receptors all come from a man aged 18 to 29 with type 2 diabetes. Both conserved end residues are part of each CDR3. Each record gives: J gene, V gene, clone size, D gene, CDR3 protein, CDR3 DNA. The D gene is left open where the match is weak. Size tells how often a clone was seen (once, few, many) or the class of an expanded clone, and some rows leave it out.

J: TRBJ2-7; V: TRBV29-1; size: NA; D: NA; CDR3: CSVEGGQLGYEQYF; DNA: TGCAGCGTTGAAGGAGGGCAACTTGGGTACGAGCAGTACTTC
J: TRBJ2-7; V: TRBV2; size: NA; D: NA; CDR3: CASSYRDEQYF; DNA: TGTGCCAGCAGTTACAGGGACGAGCAGTACTTC
J: TRBJ1-1; V: TRBV6-5; size: once; D: NA; CDR3: CASSWSRDTEAFF; DNA: TGTGCCAGCAGTTGGTCCAGAGACACTGAAGCTTTCTTT
J: TRBJ2-3; V: TRBV30; size: NA; D: NA; CDR3: CAWSFGRGNTDTQYF; DNA: TGTGCCTGGAGTTTCGGCAGGGGTAACACAGATACGCAGTATTTT
J: TRBJ1-6; V: TRBV10-3; size: few; D: TRBD1; CDR3: CAISPGQGGSSPLHF; DNA: TGTGCCATCAGCCCCGGACAGGGAGGTTCATCACCCCTCCACTTT
J: TRBJ2-7; V: TRBV7-2; size: NA; D: NA; CDR3: CASSRRGSYEQYF; DNA: TGTGCCAGCAGCCGTCGGGGATCCTACGAGCAGTACTTC
J: TRBJ2-7; V: TRBV7-6; size: few; D: TRBD2; CDR3: CASSLVPGGEQYF; DNA: TGTGCCAGCAGCTTAGTTCCGGGGGGCGAGCAGTACTTC
J: TRBJ2-5; V: TRBV29-1; size: NA; D: NA; CDR3: CSVARGQETQYF; DNA: TGCAGCGTCGCACGGGGCCAAGAGACCCAGTACTTC
J: TRBJ2-2; V: TRBV7-6; size: NA; D: TRBD2; CDR3: CASSRTSGGSELFF; DNA: TGTGCCAGCAGCCGGACTAGCGGGGGGTCGGAGCTGTTTTTT
J: TRBJ2-2; V: TRBV14; size: NA; D: NA; CDR3: CASSLYPLGANTGELFF; DNA: TGTGCCAGCAGCTTATACCCACTAGGGGCGAACACCGGGGAGCTGTTTTTT
J: TRBJ1-6; V: TRBV28; size: NA; D: NA; CDR3: CASNLKFGLPLHF; DNA: TGTGCCAGCAACCTAAAATTCGGACTGCCCCTCCACTTT
J: TRBJ2-7; V: TRBV19; size: NA; D: NA; CDR3: CAGSSPSYEQYF; DNA: TGTGCCGGTAGTTCTCCTTCCTACGAGCAGTACTTC
J: TRBJ1-6; V: TRBV4-1; size: NA; D: NA; CDR3: CASSQDPTESNSPLHF; DNA: TGCGCCAGCAGCCAAGATCCGACAGAGAGTAATTCACCCCTCCACTTT
J: TRBJ2-2; V: TRBV30; size: NA; D: NA; CDR3: CACAGPNTGELFF; DNA: TGTGCCTGTGCGGGGCCGAACACTGGGGAGCTGTTTTTT
J: TRBJ2-5; V: TRBV24-1; size: NA; D: NA; CDR3: CATSDPRDGLETQYF; DNA: TGTGCCACCAGTGATCCCCGGGACGGATTAGAGACCCAGTACTTC
J: TRBJ2-7; V: TRBV29-1; size: NA; D: NA; CDR3: CSVESGLEQYF; DNA: TGCAGCGTTGAATCGGGGCTGGAGCAGTACTTC
J: TRBJ2-3; V: TRBV28; size: NA; D: NA; CDR3: CASSWTAGTDTQYF; DNA: TGTGCCAGCAGTTGGACAGCAGGCACAGATACGCAGTATTTT
J: TRBJ2-5; V: TRBV19; size: few; D: NA; CDR3: CASSPGGGRSETQYF; DNA: TGTGCCAGTAGCCCAGGGGGCGGGAGGTCAGAGACCCAGTACTTC
J: TRBJ1-1; V: TRBV27; size: NA; D: TRBD1; CDR3: CASSTVGTAYTEAFF; DNA: TGTGCCAGCAGTACGGTAGGGACAGCGTACACTGAAGCTTTCTTT
J: TRBJ1-1; V: TRBV12-3/TRBV12-4; size: NA; D: NA; CDR3: CASTLGWTANTEAFF; DNA: TGTGCCAGTACTTTGGGGTGGACAGCGAACACTGAAGCTTTCTTT
J: TRBJ1-4; V: TRBV20-1; size: NA; D: NA; CDR3: CSAYRDADEKLFF; DNA: TGCAGTGCGTACCGGGACGCCGATGAAAAACTGTTTTTT
J: TRBJ1-2; V: TRBV20-1; size: NA; D: TRBD1; CDR3: CSAYDRGAGVYGYTF; DNA: TGCAGTGCGTATGACAGGGGAGCTGGGGTGTATGGCTACACCTTC
J: TRBJ2-3; V: TRBV12-3/TRBV12-4; size: NA; D: TRBD1; CDR3: CASSSRTGQADTQYF; DNA: TGTGCCAGCAGTTCCCGGACCGGACAGGCAGATACGCAGTATTTT
J: TRBJ1-1; V: TRBV25-1; size: few; D: TRBD1; CDR3: CASSGRLGAGGSWDTEAFF; DNA: TGTGCCAGCAGTGGCCGCCTCGGGGCAGGGGGCAGTTGGGACACTGAAGCTTTCTTT
J: TRBJ1-4; V: TRBV19; size: few; D: NA; CDR3: CASSKGVGTNEKLFF; DNA: TGTGCCAGTAGTAAGGGAGTAGGTACCAATGAAAAACTGTTTTTT
J: TRBJ2-7; V: TRBV12-3/TRBV12-4; size: NA; D: NA; CDR3: CASSLRDVSYEQYF; DNA: TGTGCCAGCAGCCTCCGGGACGTCTCCTACGAGCAGTACTTC
J: TRBJ1-1; V: TRBV10-3; size: many; D: TRBD1; CDR3: CAIRDRGLNTEAFF; DNA: TGTGCCATCCGGGACAGGGGATTAAACACTGAAGCTTTCTTT
J: TRBJ2-7; V: TRBV27; size: few; D: TRBD1; CDR3: CASSRPGQGPYEQYF; DNA: TGTGCCAGCAGTCGCCCGGGACAGGGGCCATACGAGCAGTACTTC
J: TRBJ1-3; V: TRBV30; size: NA; D: TRBD1; CDR3: CACMDRGSGNTIYF; DNA: TGTGCCTGCATGGACAGGGGCTCTGGAAACACCATATATTTT
J: TRBJ1-2; V: TRBV7-2; size: few; D: TRBD1; CDR3: CASTTWAGQGYGYTF; DNA: TGTGCCAGCACCACGTGGGCGGGACAGGGCTATGGCTACACCTTC
J: TRBJ2-1; V: TRBV7-3; size: few; D: TRBD2; CDR3: CASSSPAGSVDEQFF; DNA: TGTGCCAGCAGCTCACCAGCGGGGTCAGTGGATGAGCAGTTCTTC
J: TRBJ2-7; V: TRBV5-1; size: few; D: NA; CDR3: CASSLGKLRDKAYEQYF; DNA: TGCGCCAGCAGCTTGGGAAAACTACGGGACAAAGCCTACGAGCAGTACTTC
J: TRBJ1-2; V: TRBV4-2; size: few; D: TRBD1; CDR3: CASSLARDSTSYGYTF; DNA: TGTGCCAGCAGCTTGGCTCGGGACAGTACTTCCTATGGCTACACCTTC